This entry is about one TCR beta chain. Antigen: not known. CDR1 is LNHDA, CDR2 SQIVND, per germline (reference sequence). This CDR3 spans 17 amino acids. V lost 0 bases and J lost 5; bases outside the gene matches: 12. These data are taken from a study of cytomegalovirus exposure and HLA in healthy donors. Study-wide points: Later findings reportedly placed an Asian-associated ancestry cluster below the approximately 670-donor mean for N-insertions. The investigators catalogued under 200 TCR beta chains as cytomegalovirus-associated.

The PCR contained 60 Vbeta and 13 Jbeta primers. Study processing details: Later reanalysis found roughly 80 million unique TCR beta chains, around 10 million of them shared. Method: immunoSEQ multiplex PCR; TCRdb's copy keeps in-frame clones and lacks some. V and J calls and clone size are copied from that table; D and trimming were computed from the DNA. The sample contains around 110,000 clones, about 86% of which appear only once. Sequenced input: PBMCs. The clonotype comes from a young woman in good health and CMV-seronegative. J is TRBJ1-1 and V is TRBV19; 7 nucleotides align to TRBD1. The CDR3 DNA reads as TGTGCCAGTAGTATAGATCCCCCAGGGGGGATTTCGACTGAAGCTTTCTTT. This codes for CASSIDPPGGISTEAFF.